This entry features one T cell receptor (beta chain) sequence. What it recognizes is unknown. Each donor gave 9.5 to 10 milliliters of peripheral blood. These data are taken from a study of blood T cells in healthy people across ages. This CDR3 has 13 amino acids. The germline V and J ends were trimmed by 6 bases and 4 bases, with 12 bases remaining between them. Looked up from germline, CDR1 is KGHSH and CDR2 is LQKENI. With a J-beta primer mix and a sample-barcoded 5' primer, a second PCR ran 7 to 11 cycles. The template-switch adaptor was a 5' adaptor with 12 random nucleotides. It tagged each cDNA molecule. MiXCR, run by TCRdb on the 5' RACE reads, gives a single entry per CDR3 protein. The table shows 800,000 to 1,000,000 distinct CDR3 sequences, with around 48% occurring only once. Study outcomes and limitations: Diversity was higher, and naive CD4+ cells more numerous, in long-lived donors than in aged donors. Unsorted PBMCs blocked a conclusive comparison of naive and antigen-experienced cells.

The V gene is TRBV18, the J gene TRBJ2-5; D tentatively fits TRBD1 or TRBD2 (5 bases each). This clonotype was sampled from a man aged 25-45 years in good health. The source material was blood. DNA for the CDR3: TGTGCCAGCTCCGAGGGGATCCGAGAGACCCAGTACTTC. It is translated as CASSEGIRETQYF.